This entry lists 17 T cell receptor beta chains sequenced from one sample in a study of tumor-infiltrating lymphocytes in primary liver carcinoma. Taking about 18-32 mg of unsorted bulk tissue, the authors co-extracted RNA and DNA. Priming with a constant-region primer yielded TCR beta cDNA from approximately 500 ng total RNA. Sequencing libraries for TCR beta derived from three nested multiplex PCR rounds that used slightly modified ARM-PCR. Each of the first two PCR rounds ran approximately 11 cycles with TRBV1-TRBV30 forward and C-beta reverse primers. From the multiplex PCR reads, TCRdb called clonotypes with MiXCR, one entry per CDR3 protein. The table shows about 21,000 distinct CDR3 sequences, with roughly 78% occurring only once. Sequenced sample: liver tumor tissue from sampling region 1. Subset in this sample: tumor region T1, superior pole. These receptors originate from a man aged 35-49 years with primary liver carcinoma and hepatitis B virus infection.

This clonotype occurred once. Its ends do not fully match the called genes, so a read error is possible. The rearrangement uses TRBV5-1 and TRBJ2-3; TRBD2 matches at 9 bases. Per germline, CDR1 SGHRS and CDR2 YFSETQ. This CDR3 region has 16 residues. The CDR3 protein is CASSSLVAGATDTQCF. In DNA, the CDR3 is TGCGCCAGCAGTTCCCTAGTAGCGGGAGCCACAGATACGCAGTGTTTT. The full variable domain, in which reference TRBV5-1 and TRBJ2-3 provide the parts outside the CDR3, is KAGVTQTPRYLIKTRGQQVTLSCSPISGHRSVSWYQQTPGQGLQFLFEYFSETQRNKGNFPGRFSGRQFSNSRSEMNVSTLELGDSALYLCASSSLVAGATDTQCFGPGTRLTVL.

Concerning this clonotype: A much bigger clone sits one base away, suggesting this may be a read error. The rearrangement uses TRBV20-1 and TRBJ2-1; D is possibly TRBD1 (6 bases). The CDR3 contains 12 residues. Germline V lookup: CDR1 DFQATT, CDR2 SNEGSKA (reference sequence). DNA for the CDR3: TGCAGTGCTAGGAAAGGACAGAGGGCGTGGAACTTC. Its protein product is CSARKGQRAWNF.

The gene calls are TRBV6-5 and TRBJ1-4, with 7 bases identical to TRBD1. The CDR3 runs to 15 residues. With 6 bases clipped from V and 4 bases from J, the junction kept 8 bases outside the gene matches. CDR1 and CDR2 from the germline V gene are MNHEY and SVGAGI. For the CDR3, the DNA is TGTGCCAGCAGCCTTATGACAGGGATTAATGAAAAACTGTTTTTT. This encodes CASSLMTGINEKLFF.

This clonotype is medium-sized. The J gene is TRBJ1-1, the V gene TRBV5-6, with D hard to call. CDR3 size: 16 residues. Between the trimmed V and J ends, which lost 4 bases and 10 bases, there was a span of 26 bases. Germline CDR1 reads SGHDT; CDR2 reads YYEEEE. CDR3 in amino acids: CASSQNHPYGREGAFF. CDR3 bases: TGTGCCAGCAGCCAGAATCACCCATACGGACGGGAGGGAGCTTTCTTT.

The CDR3 DNA is TGTGCCAGCAGCCCATCTAGTGGGTTGGTAAACACTGAAGCTTTCTTT. The encoded protein is CASSPSSGLVNTEAFF. The V call is TRBV11-2, the J call TRBJ1-1; D not certain. Germline V lookup: CDR1 SGHAT, CDR2 FQNNGV. The ends were cut back, 5 bases at V and 2 bases at J, with 18 bases in the middle. The CDR3 has 16 amino acids.

This clonotype was seen just once. The junction departs from germline at one end; a sequencing error may be responsible. The chain combines TRBV12-3 or TRBV12-4 with TRBJ2-7, with TRBD1 matching 10 bases. CDR3 length equals 15 residues. CDR3 nucleotides: TGTGCCAGCAGTTTAGGACAGGGGGCAAACTGCGAGCAGTATTTC. As protein: CASSLGQGANCEQYF.

This chain connects TRBV28 to TRBJ1-5, with D hard to call. The CDR3 totals 15 residues. Trimming took off 10 bases at V and 1 base at J, with 17 bases between the two ends. CDR1 and CDR2 (germline): MDHEN, SYDVKM. CDR3 protein: CAISIEPGSNQPQHF. The CDR3 DNA reads as TGTGCCATTAGTATTGAACCGGGGAGCAATCAGCCCCAGCATTTT.

This clonotype was picked up many times. The CDR3 region has the DNA TGCGCCAGCTTGGGGGAAGCGGCCACCGGGGAGCTGTTTTTT. This translates into CASLGEAATGELFF. The chain employs TRBV5-1 and TRBJ2-2; D is possibly TRBD1 or TRBD2 (5 bases each). From germline, CDR1 is SGHRS and CDR2 YFSETQ. Trimming shortened V by 7 bases and J by 4 bases, and 14 bases separated the two germline ends. The CDR3 length is 14 residues.

This clonotype was detected ten times or more. J is TRBJ1-4 and V is TRBV28; the match to TRBD1 covers 7 bases. With V trimmed by 10 bases and J by 7 bases, 6 bases remained unmatched. Germline V gene sequence: CDR1 MDHEN, CDR2 SYDVKM. The CDR3 has 12 amino acids. The CDR3 region has the DNA TGTGCCACAGGGACAGTCGGTGAAAAACTGTTTTTT. This translates into CATGTVGEKLFF.

The chain joins TRBV10-3 to TRBJ2-3; TRBD2 matches 7 bases. The CDR3 has 16 residues. Losses at the gene ends were 6 bases for V and 1 base for J; bases not matched to a gene: 10. CDR1 and CDR2 (germline): ENHRY, SYGVKD. The CDR3 DNA is TGTGCCATCAGGCGGGACTACCAATGGTGCACAGATACGCAGTATTTT. Translated: CAIRRDYQWCTDTQYF.

As for this clonotype: Germline is not matched at one junction end, which may reflect a read error. The rearrangement uses TRBV29-1 and TRBJ2-3, with a tentative D call TRBD2 (6 bases). The CDR3 covers 12 residues. Germline V gene data show CDR1 as SQVTM and CDR2 as ANQGSEA. This CDR3 reads CSVGLGGDTHYF. The DNA for the CDR3 is TGCAGTGTTGGGCTGGGAGGCGATACGCACTATTTT.

Notes on this clonotype: The junction does not match germline at one end; this may be a read error. The CDR3 here is CTSSQDPVTGGSSGVNVLTF. DNA of the CDR3: TGCACCAGCAGCCAAGATCCCGTGACAGGGGGTTCCTCTGGGGTCAACGTCCTGACTTTC. The genes are TRBV4-1 and TRBJ2-6; 9 positions agree with TRBD1. The CDR3 runs to 20 residues. The germline V gene has CDR1 MGHRA and CDR2 YSYEKL.

The V and J genes are TRBV18 and TRBJ2-7; no clear D. The CDR3 runs 14 residues. Trimming stripped 2 bases from V and 8 bases from J, with 16 bases between. CDR1 KGHSH and CDR2 LQKENI come from the germline V gene. CDR3 sequence reads: CASSPSHLSCKQYF. The CDR3 nucleotides are TGTGCCAGCTCACCATCGCACCTCTCCTGCAAGCAGTACTTC.

This clonotype was seen many times. This rearrangement joins TRBV2 to TRBJ2-2, with 12 bases identical to TRBD1. CDR1 and CDR2 from the germline V gene are SNHLY and FYNNEI. This CDR3 is built from 16 residues. V shed 1 base and J 7 bases; nucleotides not matched to a gene: 4. The CDR3 nucleotides read TGTGCCAGCAGTGAAGTGGGACAGGGGGCCGGCGGGGAGCTGTTTTTT. Its protein product is CASSEVGQGAGGELFF.

Remarks on this clonotype: The germline gene is not matched at one end of the junction; a read error may be the cause. The chain links TRBV30 to TRBJ2-1, with D maybe TRBD1 (6 bases). The length of the CDR3 is 14 residues. In germline, CDR1 is GTSNPN, CDR2 SVGIG (reference sequence). The CDR3 protein is CVWTIQGSYNERFF. The DNA for the CDR3 is TGTGTCTGGACCATACAGGGCTCCTACAATGAGCGGTTCTTC. Combining the CDR3 with reference TRBV30 and TRBJ2-1 gives the whole variable domain SQTIHQWPATLVQPVGSPLSLECTVEGTSNPNLYWYRQAAGRGLQLLFYSVGIGQISSEVPQNLSASRPQDRQFILSSKKLLLSDSGFYLCVWTIQGSYNERFFGPGTRLTVL.

A word on this clonotype: The junction shows a germline mismatch at one end, possibly a read error. The V and J genes are TRBV4-1 and TRBJ1-2; 7 positions match TRBD1. Germline CDR1 and CDR2: MGHRA and YSYEKL. The CDR3 extends over 14 amino acids. The CDR3 nucleotides are TGTGCCAACAACCAAGGGGGCAGGAACTATGACTACACCTTC. This codes for CANNQGGRNYDYTF.

This clonotype was counted at least ten times. V gene TRBV7-2 combines with J gene TRBJ2-7, with D hard to call. Germline CDR1 and CDR2: SGHTA and FQGNSA. The CDR3 extends over 16 amino acids. The V end was cut by 2 bases, the J end by 0 bases, with 14 bases between. The chain's CDR3 is CASSLTFGGVSYEQYF. In nucleotides, the CDR3 is TGTGCCAGCAGCTTAACTTTTGGCGGAGTCTCCTACGAGCAGTACTTC.